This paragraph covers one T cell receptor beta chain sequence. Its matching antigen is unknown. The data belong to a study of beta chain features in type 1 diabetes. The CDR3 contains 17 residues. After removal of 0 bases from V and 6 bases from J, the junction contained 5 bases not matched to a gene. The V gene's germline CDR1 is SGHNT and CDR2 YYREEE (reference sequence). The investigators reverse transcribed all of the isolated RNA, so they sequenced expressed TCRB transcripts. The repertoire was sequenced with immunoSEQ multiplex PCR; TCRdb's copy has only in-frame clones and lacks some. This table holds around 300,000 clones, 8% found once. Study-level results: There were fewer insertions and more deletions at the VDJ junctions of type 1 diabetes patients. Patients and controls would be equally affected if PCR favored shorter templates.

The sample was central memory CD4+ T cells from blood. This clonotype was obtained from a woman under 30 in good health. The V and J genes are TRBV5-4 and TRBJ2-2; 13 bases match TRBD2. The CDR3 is CASSLAWTSGRSGELFF. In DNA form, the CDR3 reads TGTGCCAGCAGCTTGGCCTGGACTAGCGGGAGATCCGGGGAGCTGTTTTTT.